The source of this TCR beta chain is a study of tumor and adjacent non-tumor tissue in lung cancer. Study-wide context: Samples averaged approximately 4.2 million productive TCRbeta reads each.

This clonotype was detected only once. Its antigen is unidentified. A read error may produce the germline difference seen at one junction end. Germline V gives CDR1 MNHNS, CDR2 SASEGT. This CDR3 is 15 amino acids long. Study results and caveats: TCR diversity was significantly greater in tumor than normal lung tissue. In normal lung, the top 100 clones were significantly more dominant than in tumor. Tumor TCR diversity, when higher, was linked to shorter survival.

RNA was extracted from bulk tissue without any cell sorting. Distant lung tissue was collected more than 3 cm away from the tumor edge. TCRbeta libraries were built with three rounds of nested PCR, modified from ARM-PCR. From the multiplex PCR reads, TCRdb called clonotypes with MiXCR, one entry per CDR3 protein. Of approximately 100,000 distinct CDR3 sequences in the sample, approximately 65% are singletons; the top ten hold roughly 18%. The gene calls are TRBV6-1 and TRBJ1-4; tentatively, D is TRBD1 (5 bases). Sequencing was performed on distant non-tumor lung tissue. This receptor was identified in a man aged 25-45 years with non-small cell lung cancer. As DNA, the CDR3 is TGTGCCAGCAGTGAAATGGAGGGGAGGGCTGTGAAACTGGTTTTT. It specifies CASSEMEGRAVKLVF.